This T cell receptor beta chain was captured in a study of cytomegalovirus exposure and HLA in healthy donors. About this clone: Its antigen is unknown.

General observations from the study: As a later analysis revealed, most CMV-associated TCR beta chains appeared HLA-restricted. Diagnosis of cytomegalovirus status made by the classifier reportedly showed high specificity and sensitivity. Using a false discovery rate of 0.05, a later analysis showed that 15,000 to 20,000 TCR beta sequences were associated with HLA alleles. Earlier analysis found most TCR beta V segments productive about 90% or about 30% of the time.

60 Vbeta and 13 Jbeta primers were used in PCR. Some clones are missing from TCRdb's copy, which holds only in-frame ones; the method was immunoSEQ multiplex PCR. The sample yields around 130,000 clones, more than 65% seen once. The receptor was isolated from a woman aged 18-30 years in good health and CMV-seropositive. Material for sequencing was PBMCs.

CDR3 coding DNA: TGTGCCAGCAGTGAAGCAGGGACTACTCAAGAGACCCAGTACTTC. Translation: CASSEAGTTQETQYF. The chain carries TRBV6-1 and TRBJ2-5, with 7 bases matching TRBD2. There are 15 residues in the CDR3. The germline CDR1 and CDR2 sequences are MNHNS and SASEGT. The V segment lost 0 bases and the J segment 2 bases; nucleotides outside the gene matches: 3.